This T cell receptor beta chain derives from a study of OX40 agonist ivuxolimab in advanced cancers. The wider study: A male proportion of over 75% was recorded, with mean age approximately 60 years and range roughly 23 to 79.

Germline CDR1 MNHEY, CDR2 SVGAGI. V lost 3 bases and J 3 bases, leaving 15 bases between the germline ends. CDR3 size: 15 residues. Baseline, cycle 4 day 1, and cycle 7 day 1 were the blood sampling points. Clones were sequenced by immunoSEQ multiplex PCR, and TCRdb holds only the in-frame ones, with some missing. The repertoire includes about 38,000 clones, about 82% of them detected once, and less than 25% sits in the top ten. The receptor was isolated from an adult with an advanced solid tumor such as melanoma, head and neck, liver or kidney cancer. The starting material was CD4+ or CD8+ T cells sorted from blood, obtained in a trial of the OX40 agonist ivuxolimab. V gene TRBV6-5 combines with J gene TRBJ2-7, with D hard to call. The CDR3 loop is CASSYAARPIYEQYF. In DNA, the CDR3 is TGTGCCAGCAGTTATGCTGCAAGACCAATCTACGAGCAGTACTTC.